The 8 T cell receptor beta chains in this list originate from one sample, sequenced in a study of cytomegalovirus exposure and HLA in healthy donors. TCRdb's table, derived via immunoSEQ multiplex PCR, lists solely in-frame clones and lacks some. The sample holds tens of thousands of clones, over 85% seen once. Sequenced: PBMCs. These receptors all stem from a woman in her 30s in good health and CMV-seronegative.

The chain couples TRBV5-1 to TRBJ2-2; 7 bases match TRBD1. The CDR3 contains 19 residues. Germline V CDR1 and CDR2: SGHRS, YFSETQ. Trimming removed 4 bases from V and 3 bases from J; junction bases left unmatched: 18. This chain's CDR3 is CASSELKRQGVQHTGELFF. In DNA form, the CDR3 reads TGCGCCAGCAGCGAGCTTAAACGACAGGGCGTTCAGCACACCGGGGAGCTGTTTTTT. Using reference TRBV5-1 and TRBJ2-2 for the parts outside the CDR3, the full variable domain is KAGVTQTPRYLIKTRGQQVTLSCSPISGHRSVSWYQQTPGQGLQFLFEYFSETQRNKGNFPGRFSGRQFSNSRSEMNVSTLELGDSALYLCASSELKRQGVQHTGELFFGEGSRLTVL.

The chain is built from TRBV27 and TRBJ2-1; TRBD2 aligns across 15 bases. The germline V gene has CDR1 MNHEY and CDR2 SMNVEV (reference sequence). The length of the CDR3 is 15 residues. V shed 4 bases, J shed 13 bases, and the junction held 8 bases outside the gene matches. The CDR3 reads CASSSSGLAGGFQFF. The CDR3 nucleotides are TGTGCCAGCAGTTCCTCCGGACTAGCGGGGGGGTTTCAGTTCTTC.

Here the CDR3 reads CASSLGAQGVNTEAFF. The CDR3 DNA sequence: TGCGCCAGCAGCTTGGGGGCACAGGGGGTGAACACTGAAGCTTTCTTT. The J gene is TRBJ1-1, the V gene TRBV5-1; 8 bases fit TRBD1. CDR3 length equals 16 residues. The J segment lost 0 bases and the V segment lost 0 bases, leaving 4 bases of the junction unmatched. Germline V gene data show CDR1 as SGHRS and CDR2 as YFSETQ.

The rearrangement joins TRBV6-1 to TRBJ2-7, with 8 nucleotides matching TRBD1. In germline, CDR1 is MNHNS, CDR2 SASEGT. The CDR3 is 13 amino acids. With 4 bases clipped from V and 3 bases from J, the junction kept 2 bases outside the gene matches. CDR3 residues: CASSAQGGYEQYF. The CDR3 DNA follows: TGTGCCAGCAGTGCACAGGGGGGCTACGAGCAGTACTTC.

V is TRBV15 and J is TRBJ2-1; possible D gene TRBD1, 5 bases. Per germline, CDR1 LNHNV and CDR2 YYDKDF (reference sequence). V lost 3 bases, J lost 4 bases, and 7 bases lay in between. This CDR3 has 13 amino acids. The CDR3 DNA reads as TGTGCCACCAGCAGGCCAGGGTACAATGAGCAGTTCTTC. Amino acid sequence: CATSRPGYNEQFF.

The chain carries TRBV7-8 and TRBJ2-3; 9 bases map to TRBD2. The J segment lost 10 bases and the V segment lost 1 base, leaving 12 bases of the junction unmatched. This CDR3 is built from 16 residues. Germline V CDR1 and CDR2: SGHVS, FQNEAQ. CDR3 nucleotides: TGTGCCAGCAGCTTAGAGCTAGCGGGACTGCTCGGGCCGCAGTATTTT. Amino acids: CASSLELAGLLGPQYF.

The chain couples TRBV6-1 to TRBJ2-2; D is uncertain. V was trimmed by 8 bases and J by 8 bases, leaving 18 bases between them. The length of the CDR3 is 14 residues. Germline loops: CDR1 MNHNS, CDR2 SASEGT. This CDR3 is CASVQFSGVGELFF. The CDR3 nucleotides are TGTGCCAGCGTTCAGTTTTCGGGTGTTGGGGAGCTGTTTTTT.

The chain uses TRBV21-1 and TRBJ2-1; TRBD2 is taken as the D call from the table, unchecked against the DNA. TRBV21-1 is recorded as a pseudogene. CDR3 length: 16 amino acids. CDR3: CASSKAYQREGDEQFF. CDR3 DNA sequence: TGTGCCAGCAGCAAAGCATACCAGCGGGAGGGGGATGAGCAGTTCTTC.